This TCR beta chain came from a study of T-cell memory formation after mild COVID-19 (dated by TCRdb to the early 2020s). Some background on the complete study: TCR sequence clusters from the two donors were found to be largely donor specific. In two donors, T-cell clones that expanded and contracted after mild COVID-19 were followed by sequencing TCRalpha and TCRbeta repertoires longitudinally. The cohort comprised two young, previously healthy adult volunteers, one female and one male. Overall study outcomes, separate from this receptor: From day 15 to 85, contracting clones showed balanced CD4/CD8 phenotypes, whereas a second wave of clones that expanded from day 15 to 37 leaned towards CD4+. The detection of some responding clones in pre-infection memory suggests that pre-existing cross-reactive memory T cells joined the SARS-CoV-2 response. Only two mild cases were covered by the study, and larger cohorts that include severe cases with pre-infection samples were considered necessary. Whether the second-wave clones peaking on day 37 were SARS-CoV-2 specific was not confirmed. Contracting CD4+ clones were located mainly in the CM and EM memory subsets, whereas CD8+ clones were found to be enriched in EMRA.

This clonotype occurred a few times. The target of this receptor is not known. It has no much larger one-base neighbor in the sample; base qualities were not kept. TCRdb lists the instrument as Illumina NovaSeq 6000. TCRalpha and TCRbeta cDNA libraries were constructed by 5'RACE with constant-segment primers, with sample barcodes and unique molecular identifiers being introduced. RNA was extracted from every sample with Trizol reagent. Libraries were amplified in two PCR steps, with a second sample barcode and Illumina TruSeq adapters added in the second step. Sequencing of libraries was performed on an Illumina NovaSeq with 2 x 150 bp paired-end reads. On the study's bioinformatics: With migec v1.2.7, reads were demultiplexed and then collapsed into UMI-guided consensus sequences. With mixcr v2.1.11, UMI consensuses were aligned to TRA and TRB V and J templates and assembled into clonotypes. A clonotype was counted as expanded or contracted only if both edgeR and NoisET called the change significant, with noise models trained on biological replicates. edgeR calls used a false discovery rate-adjusted p below 0.01 and a log2 fold-change threshold of 1. As an exploratory analysis of dynamics, max-normalized trajectories of the 1000 most abundant clonotypes were examined by PCA with hierarchical clustering. Separately sequenced CD4+ and CD8+ repertoires were used to assign the CD4 or CD8 phenotype of responding clones. TCRdb reanalyzed the raw reads on its own, using fastp at Q25 for trimming and MiXCR for clone calling, and kept in-frame beta chains. Rows are unified per CDR3 protein, each entry keeping the most common DNA and genes. The V and J calls shown here were made by TCRdb, not taken from the authors' results. This sample lists roughly 250,000 distinct CDR3 sequences; over 15% were detected once. Together, the top ten hold 3.5% to 4% of the sample.

Ficoll-Paque density gradient centrifugation was the method used to isolate PBMCs. The sequencing sample was made of PBMCs or a T cell subset sorted from them (not recorded which). This TCR derives from a young man who had mild COVID-19 (a few samples of this study predate the infection). The sample titles of this study are shuffled in the database, so cell type and time point are left out; the donor was told from shared clones.

The DNA sequence is TGTGCCAGCAGTCCTCGACAGGGGGATAAGCCCCAGCATTTT. It specifies CASSPRQGDKPQHF. The chain joins TRBV12-3 or TRBV12-4 to TRBJ1-5, with 9 central nucleotides matching TRBD1. The CDR3 starts with the cysteine, ends with the phenylalanine, and has 14 residues. Of all the DNA, just the CDR3 is kept, 42 bases in frame from base 1. The germline V and J ends show losses of 5 bases and 8 bases respectively, and no gene match explains 7 bases of the junction.